This T cell receptor (beta chain) comes out of a study of identical twins. TCRdb independently ran MiXCR on the 5' RACE reads; one entry per CDR3 protein. This sample yields more than 600,000 distinct CDR3 sequences, of which roughly 20% are seen a single time; roughly 14% belongs to the top ten. After removal of 3 bases from V and 0 bases from J, the junction contained 6 bases not matched to a gene. The CDR3 is 16 residues long. CDR1 is DFQATT and CDR2 is SNEGSKA in the germline V gene (reference sequence). These data are also associated with another study on T cells expressing NK-cell markers. That publication notes: Seropositivity for HCMV was found in seven of the eight sequenced donors, with one seronegative.

Specimen: PBMCs. The V gene is TRBV20-1, the J gene TRBJ2-1; 9 positions agree with TRBD2. The sequence derives from a woman younger than 30 in good health. Written as DNA, the CDR3 is TGCAGTGCTAGGGTAGCGGGAGCCTTCTCCTACAATGAGCAGTTCTTC. Its protein product is CSARVAGAFSYNEQFF.